This record concerns one T cell receptor beta chain sequence. Naive CD8 cells were CD45RO-negative, positively selected for CCR7, excluding terminally differentiated effector memory CD45RA+ cells. The assay was immunoSEQ multiplex PCR, and TCRdb's table has in-frame clones only and misses some. The sample consists of 1.5 million to 2.5 million clones, about 95% of them appearing once. The data derive from a study of shared clonotypes between healthy human individuals. CDR1 and CDR2 (germline): MNHNS, SASEGT. This CDR3 is 14 amino acids long. V was clipped by 3 bases and J by 0 bases, with 9 bases between them.

The chain has TRBV6-1 and TRBJ2-7; TRBD1 is a possible D gene (6 bases). Sample: naive CD8+ T cells sorted from blood. The origin of this receptor is a man younger than 35 in good health. The DNA for the CDR3 is TGTGCCAGCAGTGAGTTGGACAGCTCCTACGAGCAGTACTTC. Translation gives CASSELDSSYEQYF.